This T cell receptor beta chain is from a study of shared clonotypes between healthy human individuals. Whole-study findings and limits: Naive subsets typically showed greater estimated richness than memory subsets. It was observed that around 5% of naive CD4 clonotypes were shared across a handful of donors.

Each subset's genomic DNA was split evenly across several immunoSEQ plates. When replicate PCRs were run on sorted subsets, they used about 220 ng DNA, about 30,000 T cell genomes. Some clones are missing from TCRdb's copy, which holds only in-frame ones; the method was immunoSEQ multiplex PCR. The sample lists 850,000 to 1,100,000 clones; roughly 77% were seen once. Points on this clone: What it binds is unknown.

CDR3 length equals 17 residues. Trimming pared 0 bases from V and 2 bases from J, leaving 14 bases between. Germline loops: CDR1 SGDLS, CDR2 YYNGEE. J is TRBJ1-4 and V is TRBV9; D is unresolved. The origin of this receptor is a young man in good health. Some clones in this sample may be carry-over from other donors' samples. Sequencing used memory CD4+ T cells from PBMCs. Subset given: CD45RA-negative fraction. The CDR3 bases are TGTGCCAGCAGCGTAGTTTCGTTAATCGGCACTAATGAAAAACTGTTTTTT. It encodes CASSVVSLIGTNEKLFF.